The entry below describes one T cell receptor (beta chain). This sample is part of a study of memory CD4+ T cells and cytomegalovirus serostatus. Single viable CD3+CD4+CD8-CD45RO+ cells were sorted as the memory CD4+ T cells. CMV serostatus came from serum IgG against pp150, pp28, p38, p52. The germline gives CDR1 GTSNPN, CDR2 SVGIG (reference sequence). V was shortened by 0 bases and J by 6 bases, with 15 bases between the two germline ends. This CDR3 spans 15 amino acids. Original processing notes: Out-of-frame sequences were removed, leaving some 2 million distinct TCRbeta sequences. Clones were sequenced by immunoSEQ multiplex PCR, and TCRdb holds only the in-frame ones, with some missing. V, J and clone size are taken as reported in that table, and D and trimming were inferred from the DNA itself. The repertoire holds about 73,000 clones, with about 73% as singletons.

This chain connects TRBV30 to TRBJ1-5; the D is unclear. The sample taken for sequencing was memory CD4+ T cells from blood. This TCR was recovered from an adult in good health and CMV-seropositive. The CDR3 DNA follows: TGTGCCTGGAGTGTGGGAAGGGAAAGGAGTCAGCCCCAGCATTTT. Amino acids: CAWSVGRERSQPQHF.